A single T cell receptor (beta chain) is shown here with its context. This clone has ten or more counts. Its specific antigen is unknown. The CDR3 goes on 3 residues after the read ends, and that part is filled in from the germline J gene. The data originate from a study of T cell clonality in common variable immunodeficiency (dated by TCRdb to about 2015). Results the study describes overall, beyond this receptor: Differences among patients in the CVID cohort limited the correlations between repertoire features and clinical complications. Healthy controls shared more TCRbeta clones with each other than CVID subjects shared among themselves (p < 0.0001). Reportedly, TCRbeta sequences from CVID had fewer deletions and N-nucleotide insertions, and highly modified clones with 13 or more V deletions were absent from CVID. Compared with healthy controls, CVID subjects showed increased TCRbeta clonality (t-test p = 0.018), a feature most characteristic of about a third of subjects. Even though DNA input was the same, control samples had an average of about 80,000 unique sequences each, compared with some 32,000 in CVID samples. The authors noted that sequencing repertoires of T cell subpopulations would be needed to clarify what caused the increased clonality in CVID.

Most of the CVID patients and most of the healthy controls were of Caucasian heritage. From each donor, roughly 5 to 8.5 ml of heparinized peripheral whole blood was collected. Genomic DNA from adults with common variable immune deficiency (CVID) and from healthy adult controls was used for sequencing of TCRbeta CDR3 repertoires. The control group was made up of approximately 22 healthy adult volunteers (roughly ten male and roughly twelve female) whose ages ranged from 23 to 66 years, with a mean age of roughly 30. Diluted blood was subjected to density centrifugation over Hypaque 1077 or Ficoll-Paque for isolation of peripheral blood mononuclear cells. Unsorted mononuclear cells served as the source of genomic DNA, which was extracted either by Qiagen column purification or by a centrifugation-based method. The CDR3 holds 15 amino acids from the cysteine to the phenylalanine. Shown are 36 bases from within the CDR3, in frame from base 1. For CDR1 and CDR2, the germline V gene (reference sequence) lists SEHNR and FQNEAQ. V is reduced by 1 base and J by 9 bases, leaving a spacing of 16 bases between them.

For sequencing, equivalent amounts of genomic DNA were input from CVID and control samples. For every sample, a 60 bp segment covering the rearranged TCRbeta CDR3 region was amplified and then sequenced. The immunoSEQ assay, a bias-corrected multiplex PCR combined with high-throughput sequencing, was used for TCRbeta amplification. The paper's processing steps were these. Every unique nucleotide sequence was considered a clone and was annotated with V, D and J genes, copy number and frequency. Sequences were labeled productive if in frame, and non-productive if out of frame or containing stop codons. Clonality was calculated from Shannon's entropy as previously described. The predicted amino acid sequences of productive clones were used to derive the mean CDR3 Kyte-Doolittle hydropathy. Hierarchical clustering of scaled V gene usage was performed with the R hclust function using Manhattan distance and complete linkage. Sharing of clones by CDR3 amino acid sequence was evaluated by resampling 12 repertoires per group over 100 rounds. The repertoires were searched for about 70 published EBV-specific and roughly 230 published CMV-specific TCRbeta sequences. After two CVID samples that produced fewer than 10,000 sequences were dropped from the analysis, 42 CVID repertoires remained. TCRdb re-hosts the immuneACCESS table, in-frame sequences only. Its copies lack some clones; in the studies checked, an unresolved V gene accounts for under half of them, and the cause for the rest is not known. V and J calls and clone size come straight from that table; D and trimming were deduced from the DNA. This sample has more than 35,000 clones, none of them a singleton. Together, the top ten hold roughly 3% of the sample.

Sequences were obtained from peripheral blood mononuclear cells. The rearrangement joined TRBV7-9 to TRBJ1-5; the D gene is perhaps TRBD1, from 5 matching bases. This sequence originates from a person aged 18 to 70 in good health. The DNA read from the CDR3 is TGTGCCAGCAGCTTAGAGTCGCAGGGAGATGCGCCC. This encodes CASSLESQGDAP. The whole CDR3 protein is CASSLESQGDAPQHF.